One sample yielded the 3 T cell receptor beta chains listed below, sequenced in a study of shared clonotypes between healthy human individuals. Measured with immunoSEQ multiplex PCR; TCRdb has only the in-frame clones, and not every one. The sample contains roughly 700,000 clones, 74% of which appear only once. The sample taken for sequencing was memory CD4+ T cells sorted from blood. The subset denotes: CD45RA-negative fraction. The receptors stem from a woman in her thirties in good health.

The gene calls are TRBV11-2 and TRBJ1-2; TRBD1 matches at 7 bases. V trimming: 7 bases; J trimming: 4 bases; junction bases outside the gene matches: 15. Germline values: CDR1 SGHAT, CDR2 FQNNGV. The CDR3 has 16 residues. Here the CDR3 reads CASTTLGGGSVYGYTF. The CDR3 coding sequence is TGTGCCAGCACCACCCTAGGAGGGGGCTCAGTCTATGGCTACACCTTC.

This chain links TRBV5-1 with TRBJ2-4, with TRBD1 matching 11 bases. Trimming cost V 4 bases and J 7 bases; bases outside gene matches: 4. Germline values: CDR1 SGHRS, CDR2 YFSETQ. This CDR3 comprises 14 residues. CDR3 in DNA: TGCGCCAGCAGCCAGGGGACAGGGGGGAACATTCAGTACTTC. It yields the protein CASSQGTGGNIQYF.

The rearrangement uses TRBV5-1 and TRBJ1-2; 8 nucleotides agree with TRBD1. This CDR3 has 15 residues. Germline V gene lookup returns CDR1 SGHRS and CDR2 YFSETQ. With 1 base clipped from V and 2 bases from J, the junction kept 4 bases outside the gene matches. The CDR3 reads CASSLTDRENYGYTF. CDR3 nucleotides: TGCGCCAGCAGCTTGACGGACAGGGAAAACTATGGCTACACCTTC. The complete variable domain, with remaining parts taken from reference TRBV5-1 and TRBJ1-2, reads KAGVTQTPRYLIKTRGQQVTLSCSPISGHRSVSWYQQTPGQGLQFLFEYFSETQRNKGNFPGRFSGRQFSNSRSEMNVSTLELGDSALYLCASSLTDRENYGYTFGSGTRLTVV.